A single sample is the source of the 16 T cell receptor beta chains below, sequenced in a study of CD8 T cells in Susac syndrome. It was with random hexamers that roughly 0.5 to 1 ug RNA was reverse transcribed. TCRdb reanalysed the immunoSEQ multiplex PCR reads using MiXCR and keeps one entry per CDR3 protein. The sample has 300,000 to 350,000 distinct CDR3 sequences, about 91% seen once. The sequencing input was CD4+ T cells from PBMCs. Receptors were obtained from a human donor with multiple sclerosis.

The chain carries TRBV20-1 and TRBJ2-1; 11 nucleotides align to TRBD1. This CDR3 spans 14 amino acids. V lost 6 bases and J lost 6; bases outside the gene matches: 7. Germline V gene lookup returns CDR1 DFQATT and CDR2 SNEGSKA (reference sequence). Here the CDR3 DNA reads TGCAGTGCGGGGACAGGGGGATCCCCCAATGAGCAGTTCTTC. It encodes CSAGTGGSPNEQFF.

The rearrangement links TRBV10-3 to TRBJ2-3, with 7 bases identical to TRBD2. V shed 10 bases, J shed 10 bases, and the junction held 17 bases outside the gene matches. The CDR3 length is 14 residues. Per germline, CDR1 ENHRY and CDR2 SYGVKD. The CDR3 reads CATRDPTSVSSQYF. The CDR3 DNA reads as TGTGCCACCCGGGACCCCACTAGCGTCTCCTCGCAGTATTTT.

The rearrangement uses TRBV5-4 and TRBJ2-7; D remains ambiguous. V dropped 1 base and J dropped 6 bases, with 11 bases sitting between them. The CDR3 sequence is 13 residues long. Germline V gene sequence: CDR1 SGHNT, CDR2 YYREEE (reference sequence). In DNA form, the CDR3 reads TGTGCCAGCAGCTTGTCAACGGGTATCGAGCAGTACTTC. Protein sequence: CASSLSTGIEQYF. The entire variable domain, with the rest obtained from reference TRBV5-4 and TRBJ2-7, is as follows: ETGVTQSPTHLIKTRGQQVTLRCSSQSGHNTVSWYQQALGQGPQFIFQYYREEENGRGNFPPRFSGLQFPNYSSELNVNALELDDSALYLCASSLSTGIEQYFGPGTRLTVT.

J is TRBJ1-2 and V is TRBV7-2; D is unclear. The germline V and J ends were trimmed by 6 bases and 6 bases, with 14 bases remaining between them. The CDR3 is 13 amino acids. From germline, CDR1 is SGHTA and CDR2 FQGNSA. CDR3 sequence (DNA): TGTGCCAGCAGTCAGATTGTGGTAAATGGCTACACCTTC. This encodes CASSQIVVNGYTF.

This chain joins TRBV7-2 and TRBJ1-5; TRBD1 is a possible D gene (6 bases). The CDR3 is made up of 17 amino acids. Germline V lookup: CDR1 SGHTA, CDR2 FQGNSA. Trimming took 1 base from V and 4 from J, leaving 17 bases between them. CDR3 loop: CASSLVSSGAGNQPQHF. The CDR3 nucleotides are TGTGCCAGCAGCTTAGTTTCGTCGGGGGCAGGGAATCAGCCCCAGCATTTT.

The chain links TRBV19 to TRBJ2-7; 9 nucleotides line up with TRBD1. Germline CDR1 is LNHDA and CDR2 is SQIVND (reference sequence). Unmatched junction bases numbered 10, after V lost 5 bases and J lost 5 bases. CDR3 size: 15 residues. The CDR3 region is CASSGAGTGRNEQYF. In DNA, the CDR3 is TGTGCCAGTAGTGGCGCCGGGACAGGGAGGAACGAGCAGTACTTC.

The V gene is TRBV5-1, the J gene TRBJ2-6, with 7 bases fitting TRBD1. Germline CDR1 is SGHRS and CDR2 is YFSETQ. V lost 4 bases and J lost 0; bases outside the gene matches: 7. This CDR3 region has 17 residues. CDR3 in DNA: TGCGCCAGCAGCCAGCCGGGACAGTTCTCTGGGGCCAACGTCCTGACTTTC. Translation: CASSQPGQFSGANVLTF.

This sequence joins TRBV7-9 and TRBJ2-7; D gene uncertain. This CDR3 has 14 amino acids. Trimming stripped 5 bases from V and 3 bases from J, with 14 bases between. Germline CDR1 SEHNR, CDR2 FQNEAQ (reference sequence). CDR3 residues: CASSPDLGFYEQYF. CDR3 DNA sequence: TGTGCCAGCAGCCCGGATCTCGGGTTCTACGAGCAGTACTTC.

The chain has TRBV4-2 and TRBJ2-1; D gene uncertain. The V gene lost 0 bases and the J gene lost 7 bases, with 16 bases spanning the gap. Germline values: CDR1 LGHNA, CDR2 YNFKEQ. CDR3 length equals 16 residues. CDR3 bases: TGTGCCAGCAGCCAAGATAGGGCTAGTACTGGGAATGAGCAGTTCTTC. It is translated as CASSQDRASTGNEQFF.

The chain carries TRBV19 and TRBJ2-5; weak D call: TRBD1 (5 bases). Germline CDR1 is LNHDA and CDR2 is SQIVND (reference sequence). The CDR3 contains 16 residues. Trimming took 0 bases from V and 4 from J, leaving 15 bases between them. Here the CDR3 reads CASSIEGPGGGETQYF. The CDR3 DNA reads TGTGCCAGTAGTATAGAGGGGCCGGGCGGTGGAGAGACCCAGTACTTC.

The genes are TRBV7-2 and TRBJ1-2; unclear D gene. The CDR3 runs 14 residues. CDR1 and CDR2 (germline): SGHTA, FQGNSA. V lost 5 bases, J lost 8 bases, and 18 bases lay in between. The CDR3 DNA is TGTGCCAGCAGCCCACGGGCAGGAACCCAGGGCTACACCTTC. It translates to CASSPRAGTQGYTF. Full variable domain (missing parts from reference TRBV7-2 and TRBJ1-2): GAGVSQSPSNKVTEKGKDVELRCDPISGHTALYWYRQSLGQGLEFLIYFQGNSAPDKSGLPSDRFSAERTGGSVSTLTIQRTQQEDSAVYLCASSPRAGTQGYTFGSGTRLTVV.

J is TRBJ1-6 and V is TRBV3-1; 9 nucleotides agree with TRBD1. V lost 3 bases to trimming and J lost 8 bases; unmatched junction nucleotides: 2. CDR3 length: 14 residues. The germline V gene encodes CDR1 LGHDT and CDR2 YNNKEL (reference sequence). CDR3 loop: CASSQGQGDSPLHF. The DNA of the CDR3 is TGTGCCAGCAGCCAGGGACAGGGAGATTCACCCCTCCACTTT. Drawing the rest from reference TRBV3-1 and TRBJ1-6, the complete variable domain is DTAVSQTPKYLVTQMGNDKSIKCEQNLGHDTMYWYKQDSKKFLKIMFSYNNKELIINETVPNRFSPKSPDKAHLNLHINSLELGDSAVYFCASSQGQGDSPLHFGNGTRLTVT.

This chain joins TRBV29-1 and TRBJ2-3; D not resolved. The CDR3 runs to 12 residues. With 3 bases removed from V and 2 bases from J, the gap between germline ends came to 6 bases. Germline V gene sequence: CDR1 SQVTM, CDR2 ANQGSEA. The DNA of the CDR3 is TGCAGCGTTGATGGCAACACAGATACGCAGTATTTT. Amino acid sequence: CSVDGNTDTQYF.

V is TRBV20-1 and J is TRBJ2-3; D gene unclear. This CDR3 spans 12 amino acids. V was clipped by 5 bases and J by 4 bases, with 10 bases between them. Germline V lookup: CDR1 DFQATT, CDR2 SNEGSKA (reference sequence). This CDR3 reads CSADRSADTQYF. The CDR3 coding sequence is TGCAGTGCTGACCGCTCCGCAGATACGCAGTATTTT.

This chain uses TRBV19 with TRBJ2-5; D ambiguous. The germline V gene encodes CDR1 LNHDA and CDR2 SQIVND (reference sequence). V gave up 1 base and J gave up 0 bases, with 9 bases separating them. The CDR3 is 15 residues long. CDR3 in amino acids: CASSIVAVNQETQYF. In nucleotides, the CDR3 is TGTGCCAGTAGTATAGTCGCCGTAAACCAAGAGACCCAGTACTTC.

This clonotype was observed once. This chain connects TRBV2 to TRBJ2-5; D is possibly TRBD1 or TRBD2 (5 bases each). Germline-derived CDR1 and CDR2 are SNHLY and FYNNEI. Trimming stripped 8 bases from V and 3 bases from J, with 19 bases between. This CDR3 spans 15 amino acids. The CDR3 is CASGRDGLVKETQYF. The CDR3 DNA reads TGTGCCAGCGGAAGGGACGGGCTTGTTAAAGAGACCCAGTACTTC. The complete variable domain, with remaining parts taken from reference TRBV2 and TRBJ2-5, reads EPEVTQTPSHQVTQMGQEVILRCVPISNHLYFYWYRQILGQKVEFLVSFYNNEISEKSEIFDDQFSVERPDGSNFTLKIRSTKLEDSAMYFCASGRDGLVKETQYFGPGTRLLVL.